This T cell receptor beta chain came from a study of CD8+ T cells in alopecia areata (dated by TCRdb to the late 2010s). About the study as a whole: The treated patients took part in an open-label pilot trial in which moderate-to-severe alopecia areata was treated with oral tofacitinib at 5 to 10 mg twice daily. For the treated patients, the SALT score, which quantifies what percentage of scalp surface area is affected, served as the measure of disease severity. Scalp clonality was compared among normal scalp (n=4), patchy alopecia areata scalp (n=8), and alopecia totalis/universalis scalp (n=8). TCRbeta CDR3 regions were amplified by immunoSEQ multiplex PCR using 35 Vbeta forward and 13 Jbeta reverse primers. Biopsies were taken from tofacitinib-treated patients at baseline and at 4 and 24 weeks of treatment, and a later scalp biopsy was taken in several of the tofacitinib-treated patients. Scalp tissue and sorted CD4+ and CD8+ peripheral blood T cells from patchy and totalis/universalis alopecia areata patients and from healthy controls were covered by human TCRbeta sequencing. RNA was obtained with the PAXgene miRNA kit for fixed scalp, the miRNeasy kit for PBMCs, and the RNeasy kit for mouse skin. Patients received tofacitinib for 6 to 18 months and were then followed off drug for 6 months to check for delayed response and recurrence. In both human patients and the C3H/HeJ mouse model, the study applied high-throughput TCRbeta sequencing to look at T cell clonal expansion in alopecia areata.

In the paper's terms, the time point label means: 4 weeks on oral tofacitinib. This sample's treatment or condition label indicates: oral pan-JAK inhibitor, 5-10 mg twice daily. Lesional scalp punch biopsies and peripheral blood were collected from alopecia areata patients. PBMCs were separated by density centrifugation and stained for CD3, CD4 and CD8, after which CD4+ and CD8+ T cells were sorted on a FACSAria. On the study overall, not on this receptor specifically: Tofacitinib significantly lowered scalp clonality and the number of expanded CD8+ clones among the top 100 scalp clones. Because the treated cohort was small and included a single nonresponder, larger studies are needed to assess links between baseline CD8+ expansion and response. Unlike mouse skin, which is dominated by gammadelta T cells, normal human skin has resident alphabeta T cells that are also sequenced, and this complicates analysis of the scalp TCR repertoire. Many expanded lesional clones persisted in scalp and blood during tofacitinib treatment, which may partly explain relapse after stopping treatment. TCR sequences shared between patients were less clear than in mice, possibly partly because of HLA diversity in the patient population. Higher clonality and more expanded CD8+ clones were observed in lesional scalp than in normal scalp, particularly in alopecia totalis/universalis, a finding suggestive of antigenic drive.

CDR1 SGHRS and CDR2 YFSETQ were looked up in the germline V gene. Taken from cysteine to phenylalanine, the CDR3 has 12 residues. This entry keeps only the CDR3 DNA: 36 bases, framed from base 1. V lost 4 bases and J lost 7 bases; the stretch between them is 11 bases long. The receptor library was made with the immunoSEQ multiplex PCR assay. RNA was extracted from all samples and reverse transcribed into cDNA as template for TCR sequencing. SuperScript III was used for first-strand cDNA synthesis, primed with a 2:1 mix of oligo-dT and random hexamers. A synthetic immune receptor repertoire was used to assess amplification bias, and residual bias was removed computationally. The authors' analysis ran thus. After raw reads were preprocessed to remove errors, the CDR3 was defined following IMGT conventions as running from the conserved cysteine to phenylalanine. Clonality was calculated as 1 minus Shannon entropy normalized by log2 of the number of productive unique TCRs. Whether each scalp clone was CD4 or CD8 was inferred by checking scalp TCRbeta sequences against the CD4 and CD8 repertoires from sorted blood. Imported from immuneACCESS, the table was reduced by TCRdb to in-frame sequences with V and J called. These copies leave out some clones; in studies compared against another copy, an unresolved V gene accounts for under half, and the cause of the remainder is not known. The DNA was the basis for D and trimming; V, J and clone size are from that table. Recorded for this sample are approximately 140,000 clones; more than 85% of them occurred a single time. The top ten clones comprise approximately 13% of the sample.

A note on this clone: Its antigen remains undetermined. No base qualities exist here, and no much larger clone lies one base off it.

This receptor was taken from a human donor with alopecia areata. This sequence uses TRBV5-1 and TRBJ1-1; TRBD1 is a possible D gene, resting on 6 matching bases. The sample consisted of CD8+ T cells sorted from blood, taken at week 4, from a patient treated with tofacitinib. The nucleotides read TGCGCCAGCAGCACTCAGGGGTATGAAGCTTTCTTT. This codes for CASSTQGYEAFF.